These 14 T cell receptor beta chains came from one sample sequenced in a study of cytomegalovirus exposure and HLA in healthy donors. The assay was immunoSEQ multiplex PCR, and TCRdb's table has in-frame clones only and misses some. This sample has roughly 180,000 clones; around nine tenths occur once, and the top ten carry 7.2%. The sample consisted of PBMCs. Receptor source: a man aged 30 to 39 in good health and CMV-seropositive.

This chain uses TRBV7-3 with TRBJ2-7; TRBD2 aligns across 9 bases. The CDR3 length is 14 residues. With V trimmed by 5 bases and J by 6 bases, 8 bases remained unmatched. CDR1 and CDR2 from the germline V gene are SGHTA and FQGTGA. This CDR3 is CASSLSGSTGEQYF. The CDR3 nucleotides are TGTGCCAGCAGCCTTAGCGGGAGTACGGGCGAGCAGTACTTC.

Concerning this clone itself: Different DNA sequences within this sample yield the same CDR3. The rearrangement uses TRBV2 and TRBJ2-2; D perhaps matches TRBD2 (5 bases). Trimming removed 6 bases from V and 3 bases from J, with 5 bases in between. Germline CDR1 and CDR2: SNHLY and FYNNEI. This CDR3 has 12 residues. CDR3 sequence: CASSGDTGELFF. CDR3 sequence (DNA): TGTGCCAGCAGCGGGGACACCGGGGAGCTGTTTTTT. Full variable domain (remainder filled in from reference TRBV2 and TRBJ2-2): EPEVTQTPSHQVTQMGQEVILRCVPISNHLYFYWYRQILGQKVEFLVSFYNNEISEKSEIFDDQFSVERPDGSNFTLKIRSTKLEDSAMYFCASSGDTGELFFGEGSRLTVL.

This clone has just a few counts. The chain is built from TRBV18 and TRBJ2-7; 13 nucleotides match TRBD2. The CDR3 length is 14 residues. Germline CDR1 KGHSH, CDR2 LQKENI. The trim removed 6 bases at V and 5 bases at J, leaving 4 bases unmatched. The CDR3 reads CASSPGTSGNEQYF. CDR3 coding DNA: TGTGCCAGCTCTCCCGGGACTAGCGGGAACGAGCAGTACTTC.

This chain links TRBV19 with TRBJ1-5; D not resolved. Trimming removed 1 base from V and 6 bases from J, with 10 bases in between. CDR1 and CDR2 from the germline V gene are LNHDA and SQIVND (reference sequence). This CDR3 contains 14 residues. This CDR3 is CASSIGSGGQPQHF. In DNA, the CDR3 is TGTGCCAGTAGTATAGGATCGGGAGGTCAGCCCCAGCATTTT.

The CDR3 DNA is TGCGCCAGCAGCTTGATGGGGGGCCGAGCCCAAGAGACCCAGTACTTC. Amino acids: CASSLMGGRAQETQYF. The V gene is TRBV5-1, the J gene TRBJ2-5; D may be TRBD1 or TRBD2 (6 bases each). Germline V gives CDR1 SGHRS, CDR2 YFSETQ. V gave up 1 base and J gave up 1 base, with 14 bases separating them. This CDR3 comprises 16 residues.

This chain uses TRBV4-3 with TRBJ2-2; D tentatively fits TRBD1 or TRBD2 (5 bases each). The V gene's germline CDR1 is LGHNA and CDR2 YSLEER. Trimming shortened V by 1 base and J by 6 bases, and 9 bases separated the two germline ends. The CDR3 has 14 amino acids. In nucleotides, the CDR3 is TGCGCCAGCAGCCAAGGAGGGGTCTCCGGGGAGCTGTTTTTT. Amino acids: CASSQGGVSGELFF.

The rearrangement joins TRBV29-1 to TRBJ1-2; D is perhaps TRBD1 (6 bases). Trimming cost V 1 base and J 2 bases, with 11 bases left between them. This CDR3 region has 14 residues. Germline V gene sequence: CDR1 SQVTM, CDR2 ANQGSEA. CDR3 nucleotides: TGCAGCGTTGAAGGAAGGACAGCAAACTATGGCTACACCTTC. Protein sequence: CSVEGRTANYGYTF.

This clone occurred once. The rearrangement joins TRBV4-1 to TRBJ1-1; TRBD1 might be the D (5 bases). Germline values: CDR1 MGHRA, CDR2 YSYEKL. Between the trimmed V and J ends, which lost 4 bases and 5 bases, there was a span of 14 bases. The CDR3 has 14 amino acids. The CDR3 DNA reads TGCGCCAGCAGCCTAGGGGTTCAACAGACTGAAGCTTTCTTT. Translated, it gives CASSLGVQQTEAFF.

The CDR3 is CASSSAPGQPQHF. The CDR3 DNA reads as TGTGCCAGCAGCTCAGCTCCCGGGCAGCCCCAGCATTTT. The rearrangement joins TRBV7-7 to TRBJ1-5; D gene ambiguous. The CDR3 spans 13 residues. In germline, CDR1 is SSHAT, CDR2 FNYEAQ (reference sequence). Trimming took 4 bases from V and 7 from J, leaving 11 bases between them.

The chain couples TRBV2 to TRBJ1-5, with D perhaps matching TRBD1 (5 bases). This CDR3 has 17 residues. Between the trimmed V and J ends, which lost 8 bases and 3 bases, there was a span of 23 bases. Germline loops: CDR1 SNHLY, CDR2 FYNNEI. The CDR3 here is CASVPRWGYEDNQPQHF. In DNA, the CDR3 is TGTGCCAGCGTTCCCCGTTGGGGGTATGAGGACAATCAGCCCCAGCATTTT. Combining the CDR3 with reference TRBV2 and TRBJ1-5 gives the whole variable domain EPEVTQTPSHQVTQMGQEVILRCVPISNHLYFYWYRQILGQKVEFLVSFYNNEISEKSEIFDDQFSVERPDGSNFTLKIRSTKLEDSAMYFCASVPRWGYEDNQPQHFGDGTRLSIL.

Comments on this clone: This same CDR3 is encoded by further DNA sequences in the sample. The V call is TRBV4-3, the J call TRBJ1-2; a possible D gene is TRBD1 (5 bases). The germline V gene has CDR1 LGHNA and CDR2 YSLEER. Trimming pared 4 bases from V and 4 bases from J, leaving 10 bases between. This CDR3 is 13 amino acids long. The CDR3 spells CASSRGAGYGYTF. CDR3 coding DNA: TGCGCCAGCAGCCGAGGGGCGGGCTATGGCTACACCTTC.

The V and J genes are TRBV4-3 and TRBJ1-4, with 7 bases identical to TRBD1. The CDR3 spans 15 residues. Germline values: CDR1 LGHNA, CDR2 YSLEER. The ends lost 0 bases at V and 7 bases at J; junction bases unmatched: 5. The CDR3 DNA reads TGCGCCAGCAGCCAAGAAGACAGGGAATTTGAAAAACTGTTTTTT. Protein product: CASSQEDREFEKLFF.

The chain has TRBV9 and TRBJ2-2, with 7 bases identical to TRBD2. Trimming at V came to 6 bases and at J to 5 bases, leaving 4 bases not matched to a gene. This CDR3 has 13 amino acids. From germline, CDR1 is SGDLS and CDR2 YYNGEE. CDR3 in amino acids: CASTAGETGELFF. The CDR3 DNA sequence: TGTGCCAGCACCGCGGGAGAAACCGGGGAGCTGTTTTTT.

The V and J genes are TRBV9 and TRBJ1-6; possibly TRBD1 for D (6 bases). V lost 3 bases, J lost 7 bases, and 14 bases lay in between. The germline gives CDR1 SGDLS, CDR2 YYNGEE. The CDR3 sequence is 15 residues long. CDR3 sequence: CASSDSGQPNSPLHF. CDR3 sequence (DNA): TGTGCCAGCAGCGACTCTGGACAGCCAAATTCACCCCTCCACTTT.